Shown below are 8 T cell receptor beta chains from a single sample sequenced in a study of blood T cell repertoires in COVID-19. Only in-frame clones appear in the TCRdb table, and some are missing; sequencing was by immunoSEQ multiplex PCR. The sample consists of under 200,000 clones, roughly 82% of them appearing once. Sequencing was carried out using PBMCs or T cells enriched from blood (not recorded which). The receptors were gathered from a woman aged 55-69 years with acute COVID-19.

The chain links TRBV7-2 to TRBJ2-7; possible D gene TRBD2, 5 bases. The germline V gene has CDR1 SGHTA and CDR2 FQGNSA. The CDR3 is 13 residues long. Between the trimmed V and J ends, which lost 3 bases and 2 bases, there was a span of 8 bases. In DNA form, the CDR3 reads TGTGCCAGCAGCTTCGGGGTACCCTACGAGCAGTACTTC. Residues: CASSFGVPYEQYF.

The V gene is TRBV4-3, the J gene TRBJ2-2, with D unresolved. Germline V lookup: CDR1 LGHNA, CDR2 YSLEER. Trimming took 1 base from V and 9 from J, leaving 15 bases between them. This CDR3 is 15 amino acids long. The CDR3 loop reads CASSQARVAARELFF. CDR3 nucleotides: TGCGCCAGCAGCCAAGCTCGGGTCGCAGCCCGGGAGCTGTTTTTT.

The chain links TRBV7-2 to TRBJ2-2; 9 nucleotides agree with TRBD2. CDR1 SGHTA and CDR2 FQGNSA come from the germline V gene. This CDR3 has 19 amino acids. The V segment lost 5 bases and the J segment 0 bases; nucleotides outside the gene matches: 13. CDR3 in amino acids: CASSPRFLAGAPNTGELFF. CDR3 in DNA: TGTGCCAGCAGCCCCCGGTTTTTAGCGGGGGCCCCGAACACCGGGGAGCTGTTTTTT.

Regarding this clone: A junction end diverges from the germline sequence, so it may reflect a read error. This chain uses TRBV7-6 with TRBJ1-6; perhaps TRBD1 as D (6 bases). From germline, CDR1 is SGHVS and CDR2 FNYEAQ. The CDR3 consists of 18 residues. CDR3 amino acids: CASSLALQGSPYNSPLHF. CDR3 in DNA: TGTGCCAGCAGCTTAGCGCTTCAGGGGTCCCCTTATAATTCGCCCCTCCACTTT.

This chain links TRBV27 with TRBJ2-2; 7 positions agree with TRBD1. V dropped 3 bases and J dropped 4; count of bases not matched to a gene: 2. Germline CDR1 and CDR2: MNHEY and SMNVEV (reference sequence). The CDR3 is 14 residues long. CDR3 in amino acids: CASSLGQSTGELFF. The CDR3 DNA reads TGTGCCAGCAGTTTGGGACAGAGCACCGGGGAGCTGTTTTTT.

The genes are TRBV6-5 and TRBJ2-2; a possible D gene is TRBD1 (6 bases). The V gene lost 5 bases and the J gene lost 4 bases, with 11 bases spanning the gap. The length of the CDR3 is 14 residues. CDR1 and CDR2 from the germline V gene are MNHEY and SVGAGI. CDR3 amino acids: CASSTGQTTGELFF. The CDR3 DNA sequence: TGTGCCAGCAGTACCGGACAGACCACCGGGGAGCTGTTTTTT.

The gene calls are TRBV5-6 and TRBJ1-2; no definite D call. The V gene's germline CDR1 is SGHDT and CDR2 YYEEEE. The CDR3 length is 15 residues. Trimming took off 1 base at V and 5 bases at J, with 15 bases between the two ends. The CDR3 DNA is TGTGCCAGCAGCTTGTATGCAAGCGGCGGGTATGGCTACACCTTC. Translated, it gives CASSLYASGGYGYTF.

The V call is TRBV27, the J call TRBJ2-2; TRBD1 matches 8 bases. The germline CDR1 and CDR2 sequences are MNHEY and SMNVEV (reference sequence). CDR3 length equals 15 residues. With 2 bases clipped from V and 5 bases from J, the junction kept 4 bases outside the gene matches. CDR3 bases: TGTGCCAGCAGTTTACAGGGACAGGTTACCGGGGAGCTGTTTTTT. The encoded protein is CASSLQGQVTGELFF.